The 23 T cell receptor beta chains given below trace back to one sample, sequenced in a study of CD8+ T cells in alopecia areata. Extraction and reverse transcription of RNA yielded cDNA as the sequencing template. Some clones are missing from TCRdb's copy, which holds only in-frame ones; the method was immunoSEQ multiplex PCR. The sample consists of 110,000 to 150,000 clones, about 51% of them appearing once. Described treatment: oral pan-JAK inhibitor, 5-10 mg twice daily. The sequences come from CD8+ T cells sorted from blood, collected at week 4, from a patient treated with tofacitinib. The receptors derive from a human donor with alopecia areata.

The chain joins TRBV23-1 to TRBJ2-2, with TRBD2 matching 11 bases. TRBV23-1 is an ORF, with its function uncertain. The V and J ends lost 6 bases and 6 bases, in that order; junction bases with no gene match: 6. The CDR3 is made up of 15 amino acids. CDR3 nucleotides: TGCGCCAGCAGCTCAATAGCGGGGGGGCCCGGGGAGCTGTTTTTT. This codes for CASSSIAGGPGELFF.

The chain has TRBV7-8 and TRBJ2-5; 8 nucleotides align to TRBD2. CDR1 is SGHVS and CDR2 is FQNEAQ in the germline V gene. The V segment lost 5 bases and the J segment 5 bases; nucleotides outside the gene matches: 16. This CDR3 comprises 17 residues. The CDR3 nucleotides read TGTGCCAGCAGCGCTGTACGAGCGGGAGTCCCTCGGGAGACCCAGTACTTC. Encoded protein: CASSAVRAGVPRETQYF.

The V call is TRBV27, the J call TRBJ2-2; 8 bases fit TRBD1. V dropped 5 bases and J dropped 1; count of bases not matched to a gene: 6. CDR3 size: 16 residues. CDR1 MNHEY and CDR2 SMNVEV come from the germline V gene (reference sequence). In nucleotides, the CDR3 is TGTGCCAGCAGTCTCTCCGGGACAGGGAACACCGGGGAGCTGTTTTTT. It codes for CASSLSGTGNTGELFF.

About this clone: One end of the junction varies from germline; a read error may be responsible. The V gene is TRBV7-8, the J gene TRBJ2-3; TRBD2 agrees at 10 bases. CDR3 length: 18 amino acids. CDR1 is SGHVS, CDR2 FQNEAQ, per germline. This chain's CDR3 is CASRLARLAGASTDTQYF. The CDR3 DNA is TGTGCCAGCAGGTTAGCAAGGCTAGCGGGGGCCAGCACAGATACGCAGTATTTT.

Note on this clone: A much more abundant neighbour one base away suggests this may be a read error. The genes are TRBV27 and TRBJ2-3, with 10 bases lining up with TRBD1. V trimming: 4 bases; J trimming: 4 bases; junction bases outside the gene matches: 2. CDR3 size: 14 residues. The V gene's germline CDR1 is MNHEY and CDR2 SMNVEV (reference sequence). The CDR3 loop is CASSYGTGADTQYF. Here the CDR3 DNA reads TGTGCCAGCAGTTACGGGACAGGGGCAGATACGCAGTATTTT.

In its sample, this clone was seen many times. This CDR3 is CASSLEGQAPDTQYF. For the CDR3, the DNA is TGTGCCAGCAGCTTGGAGGGACAGGCTCCCGATACGCAGTATTTT. The V call is TRBV5-6, the J call TRBJ2-3; 8 nucleotides line up with TRBD1. V lost 0 bases, J lost 6 bases, and 6 bases stayed unmatched. CDR3 length equals 15 residues. Germline CDR1 is SGHDT and CDR2 is YYEEEE.

This clone was detected only a few times. This rearrangement joins TRBV7-9 to TRBJ2-5; a possible D gene is TRBD1 (5 bases). Deletions cut 2 bases from V and 5 bases from J, with 9 bases between. Germline CDR1 reads SEHNR; CDR2 reads FQNEAQ (reference sequence). This CDR3 comprises 13 residues. The CDR3 region has the DNA TGTGCCAGCAGCTTACATGGGGCCGAGACCCAGTACTTC. This sequence encodes CASSLHGAETQYF.

This clone has more than one count but fewer than ten. The chain has TRBV10-3 and TRBJ2-7, with unresolved D. Germline assignment: CDR1 ENHRY and CDR2 SYGVKD. CDR3 length equals 12 residues. With 4 bases removed from V and 9 bases from J, the gap between germline ends came to 13 bases. The CDR3 here is CAISGTVQRQYF. CDR3 DNA: TGTGCCATCAGTGGTACAGTCCAAAGGCAGTACTTC.

The chain employs TRBV5-1 and TRBJ1-2; weak D call: TRBD1 (6 bases). This CDR3 is built from 15 residues. V was trimmed by 2 bases and J by 5 bases, leaving 16 bases between them. Germline lookup yields CDR1 SGHRS and CDR2 YFSETQ. The CDR3 loop reads CASSLERTDVYGYTF. The CDR3, as DNA: TGCGCCAGCAGCTTAGAACGGACAGACGTTTATGGCTACACCTTC.

J is TRBJ2-1 and V is TRBV30; D is undetermined. The CDR3 consists of 14 residues. Trimming stripped 4 bases from V and 1 base from J, with 11 bases between. CDR1 GTSNPN and CDR2 SVGIG come from the germline V gene (reference sequence). CDR3 in DNA: TGTGCCTGGACCGAGGTCAGTTCCTACAATGAGCAGTTCTTC. The encoded protein is CAWTEVSSYNEQFF.

The table lists this clone with a few counts. This sequence joins TRBV4-1 and TRBJ2-5; D gene ambiguous. Trimming removed 4 bases at V and 2 bases at J, with 11 bases between. This CDR3 is built from 14 residues. Germline V gene sequence: CDR1 MGHRA, CDR2 YSYEKL. For the CDR3, the DNA is TGCGCCAGCAGCCTCCCCGAGAGACAAGAGACCCAGTACTTC. Translation gives CASSLPERQETQYF.

The chain recombines TRBV7-9 with TRBJ2-3, with 7 positions matching TRBD2. The length of the CDR3 is 14 residues. The V and J ends lost 8 bases and 2 bases, in that order; junction bases with no gene match: 7. CDR1 and CDR2 (germline): SEHNR, FQNEAQ (reference sequence). CDR3 sequence: CASSPRGDTDTQYF. The CDR3 nucleotides read TGTGCCAGCTCCCCCCGGGGGGACACAGATACGCAGTATTTT.

The chain joins TRBV2 to TRBJ2-7; TRBD1 matches 10 bases. The germline CDR1 and CDR2 sequences are SNHLY and FYNNEI. This CDR3 region has 14 residues. The V gene end was trimmed by 6 bases and the J gene end by 3 bases; junction bases not matched to a gene: 5. CDR3 in amino acids: CASRETGGIYEQYF. CDR3 in DNA: TGTGCCAGCAGGGAGACAGGGGGCATCTACGAGCAGTACTTC.

This clone has only a few counts. The gene calls are TRBV2 and TRBJ1-1; D not resolved. Germline V gene lookup returns CDR1 SNHLY and CDR2 FYNNEI. This CDR3 contains 15 residues. Trimming pared 3 bases from V and 0 bases from J, leaving 11 bases between. CDR3 sequence (DNA): TGTGCCAGCAGTGATTCATCCACCCTGAACACTGAAGCTTTCTTT. This encodes CASSDSSTLNTEAFF.

The J gene is TRBJ2-1, the V gene TRBV30, with TRBD1 identical over 10 bases. Losses at the gene ends were 2 bases for V and 3 bases for J; bases not matched to a gene: 4. This CDR3 spans 15 amino acids. Germline V CDR1 and CDR2: GTSNPN, SVGIG (reference sequence). In DNA form, the CDR3 reads TGTGCCTGGAGTCGGACAGGGGGAATCTACAATGAGCAGTTCTTC. Its protein is CAWSRTGGIYNEQFF.

The chain combines TRBV30 with TRBJ2-3; 7 nucleotides line up with TRBD2. The CDR3 length is 14 residues. Germline assignment: CDR1 GTSNPN and CDR2 SVGIG (reference sequence). Losses at the gene ends were 1 base for V and 2 bases for J; bases not matched to a gene: 3. CDR3 sequence (DNA): TGTGCCTGGAGTGAAGCGGGACCCACAGATACGCAGTATTTT. It yields the protein CAWSEAGPTDTQYF.

This chain connects TRBV9 to TRBJ2-5, with D possibly being TRBD1 or TRBD2 (5 bases each). CDR1 SGDLS and CDR2 YYNGEE come from the germline V gene. The CDR3 extends over 14 amino acids. Trimming took 4 bases from V and 0 from J, leaving 10 bases between them. CDR3 loop: CASSLEGNQETQYF. DNA for the CDR3: TGTGCCAGCAGCCTCGAGGGGAACCAAGAGACCCAGTACTTC.

This clone was counted between two and nine times. The J gene is TRBJ2-5, the V gene TRBV6-1; weak D call: TRBD2 (5 bases). In germline, CDR1 is MNHNS, CDR2 SASEGT. The CDR3 contains 12 residues. V was trimmed by 4 bases and J by 7 bases, leaving 10 bases between them. CDR3 bases: TGTGCCAGCAGTGCCAAACGGGGGACCCAGTACTTC. Its protein product is CASSAKRGTQYF.

This rearrangement joins TRBV25-1 to TRBJ1-5; a possible D gene is TRBD1 (6 bases). CDR1 and CDR2 (germline): MGHDK, SYGVNS. V was shortened by 4 bases and J by 7 bases, with 8 bases between the two germline ends. The CDR3 has 12 residues. CDR3 nucleotides: TGTGCCAGCAGTGCAGGGGAGCAGCCCCAGCATTTT. Its protein is CASSAGEQPQHF.

V and J are TRBV7-2 and TRBJ2-3; D uncertain. With 5 bases removed from V and 7 bases from J, the gap between germline ends came to 13 bases. The CDR3 is made up of 13 amino acids. From germline, CDR1 is SGHTA and CDR2 FQGNSA. The CDR3 protein is CASSPPASHTQYF. The CDR3 nucleotides read TGTGCCAGCAGCCCCCCAGCTTCGCATACGCAGTATTTT. The whole variable domain, filled in from reference TRBV7-2 and TRBJ2-3, reads GAGVSQSPSNKVTEKGKDVELRCDPISGHTALYWYRQSLGQGLEFLIYFQGNSAPDKSGLPSDRFSAERTGGSVSTLTIQRTQQEDSAVYLCASSPPASHTQYFGPGTRLTVL.

This chain uses TRBV19 with TRBJ1-2, with a weak D call TRBD1 (6 bases). The germline V gene has CDR1 LNHDA and CDR2 SQIVND (reference sequence). The germline V and J ends were trimmed by 5 bases and 8 bases, with 15 bases remaining between them. The CDR3 runs to 13 residues. CDR3 DNA: TGTGCCAGTAGTCAGGACAGAGTGACAGGCTACACCTTC. Translating it yields CASSQDRVTGYTF.

The rearrangement uses TRBV5-6 and TRBJ2-1, with D unclear. This CDR3 spans 14 amino acids. Germline V gene lookup returns CDR1 SGHDT and CDR2 YYEEEE. Trimming left V 4 bases short and J 5 bases short, with 13 bases between. The CDR3 bases are TGTGCCAGCAGCCCCACCGTTGATCACAATGAGCAGTTCTTC. Its protein product is CASSPTVDHNEQFF.

This clone has a handful of counts. J is TRBJ1-4 and V is TRBV4-1; D is unclear. Trimming pared 0 bases from V and 8 bases from J, leaving 4 bases between. The germline V gene encodes CDR1 MGHRA and CDR2 YSYEKL. CDR3 length: 12 residues. In nucleotides, the CDR3 is TGCGCCAGCAGCCAAGATACAGAAAAACTGTTTTTT. Its protein product is CASSQDTEKLFF.